This entry describes one T cell receptor (beta chain). The antigen is not known. This entry is derived from a study of T cell responses to AZD1222 COVID-19 vaccine. Study findings and constraints: Baseline seropositivity occurred in only six AZD1222 recipients. Among the donors, most were white British and more were female, and clonal diversity was possibly underestimated.

Germline loops: CDR1 SEHNR, CDR2 FQNEAQ (reference sequence). The V end was cut by 2 bases, the J end by 5 bases, with 3 bases between. The CDR3 runs 12 residues. The method was immunoSEQ multiplex PCR; TCRdb's version includes in-frame clones alone and lacks a portion of them. The table lists 95,000 to 100,000 clones, 80% to 90% of them singletons. The TCR was taken from an adult who received the AZD1222 COVID-19 vaccine. The specimen comprised peripheral blood, sampled 28 days after the second AZD1222 dose. The V call is TRBV7-9, the J call TRBJ2-2; D is unclear. Written as DNA, the CDR3 is TGTGCCAGCAGCTTAACGACCGGGGAGCTGTTTTTT. It specifies CASSLTTGELFF.